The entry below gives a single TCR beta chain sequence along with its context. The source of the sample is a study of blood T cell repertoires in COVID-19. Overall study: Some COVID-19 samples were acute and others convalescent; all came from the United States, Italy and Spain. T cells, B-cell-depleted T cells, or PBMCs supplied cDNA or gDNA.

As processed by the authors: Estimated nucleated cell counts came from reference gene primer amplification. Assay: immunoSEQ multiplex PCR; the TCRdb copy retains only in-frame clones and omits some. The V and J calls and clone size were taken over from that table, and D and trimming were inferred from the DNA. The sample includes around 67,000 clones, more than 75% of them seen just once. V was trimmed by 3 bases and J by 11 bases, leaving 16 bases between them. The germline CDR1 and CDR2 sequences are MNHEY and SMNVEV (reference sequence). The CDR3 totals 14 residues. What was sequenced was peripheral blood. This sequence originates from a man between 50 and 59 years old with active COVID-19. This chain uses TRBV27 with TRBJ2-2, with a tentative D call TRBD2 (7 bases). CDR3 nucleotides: TGTGCCAGCAGTTTGATCTTTTCGGGGGGCGAGCTGTTTTTT. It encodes CASSLIFSGGELFF.